This T cell receptor beta chain is drawn from a study of shared clonotypes between healthy human individuals. Healthy HIV-negative adults with no recent acute infections or vaccinations were recruited as donors. The J segment lost 0 bases and the V segment lost 5 bases, leaving 6 bases of the junction unmatched. There are 16 residues in the CDR3. CDR1 is SGHAT and CDR2 is FQNNGV in the germline V gene. Authors' data handling: ImmunoSEQ yielded junction-only sequences lacking quality scores, so filtering differed. The method was immunoSEQ multiplex PCR; TCRdb's version includes in-frame clones alone and lacks a portion of them. V, J and clone size are taken as reported in that table, and D and trimming were inferred from the DNA itself. The repertoire holds about 1 million clones, with roughly 75% as singletons. This clone was detected once. What it recognizes is unknown. Study-level points and caveats: Naive subsets tended to show greater estimated richness than memory subsets. Limited genetic and exposure-history diversity came from having few donors.

This TCR came from a man between 18 and 35 years old in good health. V and J are TRBV11-2 and TRBJ2-1; 8 nucleotides agree with TRBD2. The sequencing input was memory CD4+ T cells sorted from blood. Subset: CD45RA-negative fraction. The CDR3 region is CASSPRGGSSYNEQFF. CDR3 in DNA: TGTGCCAGCAGCCCCCGGGGGGGGAGCTCCTACAATGAGCAGTTCTTC.